This is a list of T cell receptor beta chains from one sample in a study of T cell repertoires in cytomegalovirus infection. Using its own MiXCR run on the reads, TCRdb lists one record per CDR3 protein. The table includes approximately 320,000 distinct CDR3 sequences, more than 8% detected once. Sequencing was done on a sample of PBMCs. The receptors were sampled from a human donor in good health (CMV status not recorded). Some clones in this sample may be carry-over from other donors' samples. Each CDR3 is given with its conserved first and last residue. Fields, in order: clone size, J gene, V gene, D gene, CDR3 DNA, CDR3 protein. The D gene is left open where the match is weak. Where a row states a size, it is once, few, many or the class of an expanded clone; other rows omit it.

clone_size: NA; j_call: TRBJ1-6; v_call: TRBV15; d_call: TRBD1; cdr3_nt: TGTGCCACCAGCAGAGATCAGGGGGTTGGATCACCCCTCCACTTT; cdr3_aa: CATSRDQGVGSPLHF
clone_size: NA; j_call: TRBJ1-6; v_call: TRBV7-6; d_call: NA; cdr3_nt: TGTGCCAGCAGCTTATACGGGGTGAGCTCCTATAATTCACCCCTCCACTTT; cdr3_aa: CASSLYGVSSYNSPLHF
clone_size: NA; j_call: TRBJ2-2; v_call: TRBV12-3/TRBV12-4; d_call: NA; cdr3_nt: TGTGCCAGCAGTGGGGGGCCGGGCGGGGAGCTGTTTTTT; cdr3_aa: CASSGGPGGELFF
clone_size: many; j_call: TRBJ2-7; v_call: TRBV12-3/TRBV12-4; d_call: TRBD1; cdr3_nt: TGTGCCAGCAGTGGGCAAGGACAGGGCTACGAGCAGTACTTC; cdr3_aa: CASSGQGQGYEQYF
clone_size: many; j_call: TRBJ2-1; v_call: TRBV7-7; d_call: TRBD1; cdr3_nt: TGTGCCAGCAGCTTGACAGGGGTTGCCAATGAGCAGTTCTTC; cdr3_aa: CASSLTGVANEQFF
clone_size: NA; j_call: TRBJ2-7; v_call: TRBV19; d_call: TRBD1; cdr3_nt: TGTGCCAGTAGTGAAAGGGGGCTTCCGTACGAGCAGTACTTC; cdr3_aa: CASSERGLPYEQYF
clone_size: many; j_call: TRBJ2-1; v_call: TRBV6-1; d_call: NA; cdr3_nt: TGTGCCAGCTCAGAGGTCCAGGGTTTGGGCGATGAGCAGTTCTTC; cdr3_aa: CASSEVQGLGDEQFF
clone_size: few; j_call: TRBJ2-7; v_call: TRBV20-1; d_call: TRBD1; cdr3_nt: TGCAGTGCCACGGGACAGGTGATTTACGAGCAGTACTTC; cdr3_aa: CSATGQVIYEQYF
clone_size: few; j_call: TRBJ2-7; v_call: TRBV20-1; d_call: NA; cdr3_nt: TGCAGTGCTAGTCTGGTAGGGGACAACGAGCAGTACTTC; cdr3_aa: CSASLVGDNEQYF
clone_size: few; j_call: TRBJ2-7; v_call: TRBV30; d_call: TRBD1; cdr3_nt: TGTGCCTGGGTACAGGGGTCCTACGAGCAGTACTTC; cdr3_aa: CAWVQGSYEQYF
clone_size: many; j_call: TRBJ1-1; v_call: TRBV7-8; d_call: NA; cdr3_nt: TGTGCCAGCAGCTTAGGGTGGGGCGGAGTGAACACTGAAGCTTTCTTT; cdr3_aa: CASSLGWGGVNTEAFF
clone_size: NA; j_call: TRBJ2-3; v_call: TRBV5-4; d_call: NA; cdr3_nt: TGTGCCAGCAGCATACCCGGGCCAAGCACAGATACGCAGTATTTT; cdr3_aa: CASSIPGPSTDTQYF
clone_size: many; j_call: TRBJ2-3; v_call: TRBV7-3; d_call: NA; cdr3_nt: TGTGCCAGCAGCTTATACGGGTCACGAACGCAGTATTTT; cdr3_aa: CASSLYGSRTQYF
clone_size: NA; j_call: TRBJ2-7; v_call: TRBV27; d_call: NA; cdr3_nt: TGTGCCAGCAGTAAGGAGGGACTCCGGCGGACCGAGCAGTACTTC; cdr3_aa: CASSKEGLRRTEQYF
clone_size: NA; j_call: TRBJ2-5; v_call: TRBV19; d_call: TRBD1; cdr3_nt: TGTGCCAGTAGTACTGACAGGGCCAGCCGGACCCAGTACTTC; cdr3_aa: CASSTDRASRTQYF
clone_size: few; j_call: TRBJ1-5; v_call: TRBV6-2/TRBV6-3; d_call: NA; cdr3_nt: TGTGCCAGCAGTCACAGCGACAATCAGCCCCAGCATTTT; cdr3_aa: CASSHSDNQPQHF
clone_size: few; j_call: TRBJ2-2; v_call: TRBV7-1; d_call: NA; cdr3_nt: TGTGCCAGCAGCTCAGAGTTCACCGGGGAGCTGTTTTTT; cdr3_aa: CASSSEFTGELFF
clone_size: few; j_call: TRBJ2-5; v_call: TRBV12-3/TRBV12-4; d_call: TRBD2; cdr3_nt: TGTGCCAGCTCTAAACTCGGGGCCAAGGGACTAGCGGGGGATTTCGGGACCCAGTACTTC; cdr3_aa: CASSKLGAKGLAGDFGTQYF
clone_size: many; j_call: TRBJ2-3; v_call: TRBV12-3/TRBV12-4; d_call: NA; cdr3_nt: TGTGCCAGCAGTCGCCCCACTGGGGTCGGGGGCACAGATACGCAGTATTTT; cdr3_aa: CASSRPTGVGGTDTQYF
clone_size: many; j_call: TRBJ1-6; v_call: TRBV12-3/TRBV12-4; d_call: TRBD1; cdr3_nt: TGTGCCGGAGGGACAGGCGATTCACCCCTCCACTTT; cdr3_aa: CAGGTGDSPLHF
clone_size: few; j_call: TRBJ2-1; v_call: TRBV19; d_call: TRBD2; cdr3_nt: TGTGCCAGTAGTATTCGACTAGCGGGGGGGTACAATGAGCAGTTCTTC; cdr3_aa: CASSIRLAGGYNEQFF
clone_size: many; j_call: TRBJ2-5; v_call: TRBV12-3/TRBV12-4; d_call: TRBD2; cdr3_nt: TGTGCCAGCAGTTTGGCCACTAGCGGGGGGGCGTGGGAGACCCAGTACTTC; cdr3_aa: CASSLATSGGAWETQYF
clone_size: NA; j_call: TRBJ1-1; v_call: TRBV25-1; d_call: NA; cdr3_nt: TGTGCCAGCAGTGTAGGTGGGACCCCCCTAGCTTTCTTT; cdr3_aa: CASSVGGTPLAFF
clone_size: many; j_call: TRBJ1-1; v_call: TRBV7-2; d_call: NA; cdr3_nt: TGTGCCAGCAGCCCAAGGGGGATAAGGGGAAACACTGAAGCTTTCTTT; cdr3_aa: CASSPRGIRGNTEAFF
clone_size: many; j_call: TRBJ2-1; v_call: TRBV7-2; d_call: NA; cdr3_nt: TGTGCCAGCAGCTTATTCGCCGGGGGAAACAATGAGCAGTTCTTC; cdr3_aa: CASSLFAGGNNEQFF
clone_size: NA; j_call: TRBJ2-7; v_call: TRBV6-6; d_call: NA; cdr3_nt: TGTGCCACCGGACGGGACTACGAGCAGTACTTC; cdr3_aa: CATGRDYEQYF
clone_size: NA; j_call: TRBJ2-5; v_call: TRBV18; d_call: NA; cdr3_nt: TGTGCCAGCTCACGATCTCAGGGTTCAGCAGAGACCCAGTACTTC; cdr3_aa: CASSRSQGSAETQYF
clone_size: many; j_call: TRBJ1-3; v_call: TRBV20-1; d_call: NA; cdr3_nt: TGCAGTGCCCGAAGGAGGGGTCCCTCCTCTGGAAACACCATATATTTT; cdr3_aa: CSARRRGPSSGNTIYF
clone_size: many; j_call: TRBJ2-3; v_call: TRBV5-5; d_call: NA; cdr3_nt: TGTGCCAGCAGCTTCCAGTCGGATACGCAGTATTTT; cdr3_aa: CASSFQSDTQYF
clone_size: many; j_call: TRBJ2-1; v_call: TRBV6-1; d_call: TRBD1; cdr3_nt: TGTGCCAGCACGCTTCCACAGGGGGAAGAGGAGCAGTTCTTC; cdr3_aa: CASTLPQGEEEQFF
clone_size: many; j_call: TRBJ2-3; v_call: TRBV6-1; d_call: NA; cdr3_nt: TGTGCCAGCAGTGAAGCGCTTCCAGATACGCAGTATTTT; cdr3_aa: CASSEALPDTQYF
clone_size: few; j_call: TRBJ2-1; v_call: TRBV7-9; d_call: NA; cdr3_nt: TGTGCCAGCAGCTCCCGGGGGCTAGCGTTATACAATGAGCAGTTCTTC; cdr3_aa: CASSSRGLALYNEQFF
clone_size: NA; j_call: TRBJ2-2; v_call: TRBV30; d_call: TRBD2; cdr3_nt: TGTGCCTGGAGTAGCGGGAACGTTATCGGGGAGCTGTTTTTT; cdr3_aa: CAWSSGNVIGELFF
clone_size: many; j_call: TRBJ2-5; v_call: TRBV12-3/TRBV12-4; d_call: NA; cdr3_nt: TGTGCCAGCAGCGCCGATGGGGCAACACAAGAGACCCAGTACTTC; cdr3_aa: CASSADGATQETQYF
clone_size: few; j_call: TRBJ1-1; v_call: TRBV29-1; d_call: NA; cdr3_nt: TGCAGCGCACCGGACTCAGGTGGCCCTGAAGCTTTCTTT; cdr3_aa: CSAPDSGGPEAFF
clone_size: NA; j_call: TRBJ2-3; v_call: TRBV5-1; d_call: NA; cdr3_nt: TGCGCCAGCAGCCCGGCGGCCCCCGGGGCAGATACGCAGTATTTT; cdr3_aa: CASSPAAPGADTQYF
clone_size: NA; j_call: TRBJ2-2; v_call: TRBV19; d_call: TRBD2; cdr3_nt: TGTGCCACCTCTCTAGCGGGAAGCGGGGAGCTGTTTTTT; cdr3_aa: CATSLAGSGELFF
clone_size: many; j_call: TRBJ1-2; v_call: TRBV7-2; d_call: NA; cdr3_nt: TGTGCCAGCAGCTCCCAGGGGACAACTAACTATGGCTACACCTTC; cdr3_aa: CASSSQGTTNYGYTF
clone_size: few; j_call: TRBJ2-3; v_call: TRBV5-4; d_call: NA; cdr3_nt: TGTGCCAGCAGCTCAAATAGGGGGGACACAGATACGCAGTATTTT; cdr3_aa: CASSSNRGDTDTQYF
clone_size: NA; j_call: TRBJ1-1; v_call: TRBV7-3; d_call: NA; cdr3_nt: TGTGCCAGCAGCTTATATTCCACGAACACTGAAGCTTTCTTT; cdr3_aa: CASSLYSTNTEAFF
clone_size: NA; j_call: TRBJ2-7; v_call: TRBV7-6; d_call: NA; cdr3_nt: TGTGCCAGCAGCTTAAAATCAGGGAACGAGCAGTACTTC; cdr3_aa: CASSLKSGNEQYF
clone_size: few; j_call: TRBJ2-5; v_call: TRBV12-3/TRBV12-4; d_call: NA; cdr3_nt: TGTGCCAGCAGCTCCATCTCCGGGAAAGGGGCAAAGACCCAGTACTTC; cdr3_aa: CASSSISGKGAKTQYF
clone_size: many; j_call: TRBJ2-1; v_call: TRBV6-1; d_call: NA; cdr3_nt: TGTGCCAGCAGTAGTTTAGGATTACAGGGACGCAATGAGCAGTTCTTC; cdr3_aa: CASSSLGLQGRNEQFF
clone_size: few; j_call: TRBJ2-7; v_call: TRBV7-4; d_call: NA; cdr3_nt: TGTGCCAGCAGCCTCGACCCAATATACAGGGATGCAGGGATCGAGCAGTACTTC; cdr3_aa: CASSLDPIYRDAGIEQYF
clone_size: NA; j_call: TRBJ1-4; v_call: TRBV7-9; d_call: NA; cdr3_nt: TGTGCCAGCAGCTTATTGAGTGGTGAAAAACTGTTTTTT; cdr3_aa: CASSLLSGEKLFF
clone_size: NA; j_call: TRBJ2-2; v_call: TRBV12-3/TRBV12-4; d_call: NA; cdr3_nt: TGTGCCAGCAGTTCCCTCTCCGGGGGCATCGGCGGGAAACTCGGGGAGCTGTTTTTT; cdr3_aa: CASSSLSGGIGGKLGELFF
clone_size: NA; j_call: TRBJ1-4; v_call: TRBV6-1; d_call: NA; cdr3_nt: TGTGCCAGCAGGGCCAGCGGTAGTGAAAAACTGTTTTTT; cdr3_aa: CASRASGSEKLFF
clone_size: NA; j_call: TRBJ1-2; v_call: TRBV7-2; d_call: NA; cdr3_nt: TGTGCCAGCAGCTTGGGGGTCGACAGGACCTATGGCTACACCTTC; cdr3_aa: CASSLGVDRTYGYTF
clone_size: NA; j_call: TRBJ1-1; v_call: TRBV7-9; d_call: NA; cdr3_nt: TGTGCCAGCAGCTTAGCGCAAGGGGGGAACACTGAAGCTTTCTTT; cdr3_aa: CASSLAQGGNTEAFF
clone_size: few; j_call: TRBJ2-5; v_call: TRBV6-5; d_call: NA; cdr3_nt: TGTGCCAGCAGTTACGACTTTCTGAAGACCCAGTACTTC; cdr3_aa: CASSYDFLKTQYF
clone_size: many; j_call: TRBJ2-1; v_call: TRBV27; d_call: NA; cdr3_nt: TGTGCCAGCAGTCACCGATCTACCTACAATGAGCAGTTCTTC; cdr3_aa: CASSHRSTYNEQFF
clone_size: NA; j_call: TRBJ2-2; v_call: TRBV30; d_call: TRBD1; cdr3_nt: TGTGCCTGGTCGACAGGGTTCGGGGAGCTGTTTTTT; cdr3_aa: CAWSTGFGELFF
clone_size: NA; j_call: TRBJ2-1; v_call: TRBV7-2; d_call: NA; cdr3_nt: TGTGCCAGCAGCTTAATGCTAGCGCTAGACAATGAGCAGTTCTTC; cdr3_aa: CASSLMLALDNEQFF
clone_size: NA; j_call: TRBJ2-3; v_call: TRBV11-1; d_call: TRBD2; cdr3_nt: TGTGCCAGCAGCTTCGGTAGCGGGAGAACAGATACGCAGTATTTT; cdr3_aa: CASSFGSGRTDTQYF
clone_size: few; j_call: TRBJ1-5; v_call: TRBV27; d_call: NA; cdr3_nt: TGTGCCAGCAGTCCGCGGGGTGGGGCGGACCAGCCCCAGCATTTT; cdr3_aa: CASSPRGGADQPQHF
clone_size: NA; j_call: TRBJ2-5; v_call: TRBV28; d_call: TRBD2; cdr3_nt: TGTGCCAGCAGCGGGGGGGCGCCAGAGCAAGAGACCCAGTACTTC; cdr3_aa: CASSGGAPEQETQYF
clone_size: many; j_call: TRBJ2-2; v_call: TRBV7-2; d_call: NA; cdr3_nt: TGTGCCAGCAGCTTAGGGCAGGGGCCTGGCGGGGAGCTGTTTTTT; cdr3_aa: CASSLGQGPGGELFF